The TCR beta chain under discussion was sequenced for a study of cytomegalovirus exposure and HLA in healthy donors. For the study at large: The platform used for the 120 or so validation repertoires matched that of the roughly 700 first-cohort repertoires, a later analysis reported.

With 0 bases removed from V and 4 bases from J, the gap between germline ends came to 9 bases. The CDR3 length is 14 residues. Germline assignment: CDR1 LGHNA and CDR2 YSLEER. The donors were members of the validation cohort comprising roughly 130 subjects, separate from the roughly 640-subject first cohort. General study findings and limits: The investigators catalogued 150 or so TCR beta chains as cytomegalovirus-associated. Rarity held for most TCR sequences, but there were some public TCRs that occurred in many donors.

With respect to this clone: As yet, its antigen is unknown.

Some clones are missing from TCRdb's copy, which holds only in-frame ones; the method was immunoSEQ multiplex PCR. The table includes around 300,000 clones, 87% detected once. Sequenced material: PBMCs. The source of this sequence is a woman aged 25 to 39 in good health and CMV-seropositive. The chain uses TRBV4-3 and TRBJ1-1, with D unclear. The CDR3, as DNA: TGCGCCAGCAGCCAAGATTCGGGATTCACTGAAGCTTTCTTT. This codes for CASSQDSGFTEAFF.